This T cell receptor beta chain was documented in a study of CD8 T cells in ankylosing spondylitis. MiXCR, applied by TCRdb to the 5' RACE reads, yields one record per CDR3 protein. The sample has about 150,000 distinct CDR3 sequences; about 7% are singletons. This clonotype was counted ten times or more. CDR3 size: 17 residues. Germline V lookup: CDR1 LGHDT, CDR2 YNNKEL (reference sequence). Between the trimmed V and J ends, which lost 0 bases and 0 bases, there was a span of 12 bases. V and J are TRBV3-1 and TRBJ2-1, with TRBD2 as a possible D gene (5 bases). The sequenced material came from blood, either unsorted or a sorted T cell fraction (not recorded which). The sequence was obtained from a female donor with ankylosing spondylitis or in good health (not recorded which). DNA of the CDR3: TGTGCCAGCAGCCAAGATCCCGGGGTATCCTCCTACAATGAGCAGTTCTTC. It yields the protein CASSQDPGVSSYNEQFF.